This T cell receptor (beta chain) is drawn from a study of T cell responses to AZD1222 COVID-19 vaccine. Only in-frame clones appear in the TCRdb table, and some are missing; sequencing was by immunoSEQ multiplex PCR. This table holds about 150,000 clones, about 86% found once. A note on this clone: Its specificity is unknown.

The germline V and J ends were trimmed by 2 bases and 1 base, with 8 bases remaining between them. From germline, CDR1 is LGHDT and CDR2 YNNKEL (reference sequence). This CDR3 region has 14 residues. Overall study results and limits: White British donors predominated, females outnumbered males, and clonal diversity was possibly underestimated. Vaccination with two AZD1222 doses was followed by a rise in Spike-specific TCR breadth and depth.

This chain joins TRBV3-1 (or the pseudogene TRBV3-2) and TRBJ2-5; D might be TRBD1 or TRBD2, each matching 5 bases. The receptor was isolated from an adult in good health. Sequencing used peripheral blood, obtained on day 0 of MenACWY control vaccination. CDR3 sequence: CASSQRGVQETQYF. CDR3 DNA sequence: TGTGCCAGCAGCCAAAGAGGGGTCCAAGAGACCCAGTACTTC.